This T cell receptor (beta chain) derives from a study of blood T cell repertoires in COVID-19. V was cut by 3 bases and J by 9 bases, with 9 bases left in between. Germline V lookup: CDR1 MNHNY, CDR2 SVGAGI (reference sequence). The CDR3 totals 12 residues. The table came from immunoSEQ multiplex PCR; TCRdb's copy has only in-frame clones and leaves some out. This sample carries about 310,000 clones, around 87% of them seen once, and the ten largest clones take over 1%. The chain is built from TRBV6-6 and TRBJ1-5; possibly TRBD1 for D (6 bases). The clonotype originates from a man in his 70s with acute or convalescent COVID-19. The sample comprised peripheral blood. CDR3 residues: CASSYLDRPQHF. CDR3 bases: TGTGCCAGCAGTTATCTGGACAGGCCCCAGCATTTT.